These T cell receptor beta chains were read from a single sample in a study of CD8+CD57+ T cells in acquired aplastic anemia. TCRdb reprocessed the reads via MiXCR and lists one record per CDR3 protein. This sample yields roughly 180,000 distinct CDR3 sequences, of which approximately 46% are seen a single time; 2.5% to 3.5% belongs to the top ten. Material: sorted CD4+, CD8+, or CD8+CD57+ T cells (not recorded which) from PBMCs. These receptors were collected from a human donor in good health. Both conserved end residues are part of each CDR3. D genes are given only for firm matches. Rows give clone size only sometimes, using once, few, many, or a class for an expanded clone.

j_call | d_call | clone_size | v_call | cdr3_aa | cdr3_nt
TRBJ1-1 | TRBD1 | NA | TRBV20-1 | CSAMDRAGRAFF | TGCAGTGCTATGGACAGGGCGGGTCGTGCTTTCTTT
TRBJ1-1 | TRBD1 | few | TRBV3-1 | CASSQERPGTDSNTEAFF | TGTGCCAGCAGCCAAGAACGTCCCGGGACAGATTCAAACACTGAAGCTTTCTTT
TRBJ2-5 | NA | NA | TRBV15 | CATSSFGHGGETQYF | TGTGCCACCAGCAGCTTTGGACACGGTGGGGAGACCCAGTACTTC
TRBJ2-1 | TRBD2 | NA | TRBV20-1 | CSAYLLAGGYNEQFF | TGCAGTGCGTACCTACTAGCGGGGGGGTATAATGAGCAGTTCTTC
TRBJ2-7 | NA | NA | TRBV6-1 | CASSEGVAGAYEQYF | TGTGCCAGCAGTGAAGGGGTCGCGGGGGCTTACGAGCAGTACTTC
TRBJ2-3 | NA | many | TRBV14 | CASSQDRPPDTQYF | TGTGCCAGCAGCCAAGATAGGCCTCCAGATACGCAGTATTTT
TRBJ2-7 | TRBD2 | NA | TRBV20-1 | CSAGLAASHEQYF | TGCAGTGCCGGACTAGCGGCGAGCCACGAGCAGTACTTC
TRBJ2-7 | TRBD1 | NA | TRBV20-1 | CSARQGDEQYF | TGCAGTGCTAGACAGGGGGACGAGCAGTACTTC
TRBJ1-1 | TRBD1 | NA | TRBV29-1 | CSAMARDRGIGTEAFF | TGCAGCGCCATGGCTCGGGACAGGGGAATTGGTACTGAAGCTTTCTTT
TRBJ2-3 | TRBD2 | NA | TRBV30 | CAWTSGNVRTDTQYF | TGTGCCTGGACTAGCGGGAACGTTCGCACAGATACGCAGTATTTT
TRBJ2-1 | NA | NA | TRBV2 | CARTGPSNNEQFF | TGTGCCAGGACGGGGCCGAGTAACAATGAGCAGTTCTTC
TRBJ1-6 | NA | many | TRBV10-3 | CATVNEVGGNSPLHF | TGTGCCACCGTAAATGAAGTGGGGGGTAATTCACCCCTCCACTTT
TRBJ2-5 | TRBD1 | many | TRBV7-3 | CASSSTGTVETQYF | TGTGCCAGCAGCTCCACTGGGACAGTAGAGACCCAGTACTTC
TRBJ2-1 | NA | NA | TRBV10-3 | CAISGTDPNNEQFF | TGTGCCATCAGTGGAACAGATCCCAACAATGAGCAGTTCTTC
TRBJ1-4 | NA | NA | TRBV6-6 | CASHRSHNEKLFF | TGTGCCAGCCATAGGTCCCATAATGAAAAACTGTTTTTT
TRBJ1-2 | NA | few | TRBV7-2 | CASSRALGYGYTF | TGTGCCAGCAGCCGGGCTCTGGGATATGGCTACACCTTC
TRBJ2-7 | TRBD2 | many | TRBV3-1 | CASSQALAGGAHEQYF | TGTGCCAGCAGCCAAGCACTAGCGGGAGGGGCCCACGAGCAGTACTTC
TRBJ1-5 | NA | NA | TRBV2 | CASSSQGWGNQPQHF | TGTGCCAGCAGTTCACAGGGTTGGGGCAATCAGCCCCAGCATTTT
TRBJ2-1 | NA | NA | TRBV5-1 | CASSLVVGGGNEQFF | TGCGCCAGCAGCTTGGTCGTTGGGGGCGGAAATGAGCAGTTCTTC
TRBJ2-3 | NA | NA | TRBV5-1 | CASSQGRDLDTQYF | TGCGCCAGCAGCCAAGGTCGGGACTTAGATACGCAGTATTTT
TRBJ2-3 | TRBD2 | NA | TRBV10-2 | CASSLGLGGADTQYF | TGCGCCAGCAGTCTGGGACTAGGGGGTGCAGATACGCAGTATTTT
TRBJ2-7 | NA | NA | TRBV9 | CASSEDGYEQYF | TGTGCCAGCAGCGAGGACGGATACGAGCAGTACTTC
TRBJ1-1 | NA | NA | TRBV18 | CASSRTDSSMSTEAFF | TGTGCCAGCTCACGTACCGACAGTTCCATGAGCACTGAAGCTTTCTTT
TRBJ1-2 | NA | NA | TRBV30 | CAWNSPGNYGYTF | TGTGCCTGGAACAGTCCGGGTAACTATGGCTACACCTTC
TRBJ2-5 | NA | many | TRBV30 | CAWSNGRGQETQYF | TGTGCCTGGAGTAATGGACGGGGACAAGAGACCCAGTACTTC
TRBJ1-4 | NA | NA | TRBV29-1 | CSVGELDEKLFF | TGCAGCGTTGGGGAACTAGATGAAAAACTGTTTTTT
TRBJ1-6 | NA | NA | TRBV2 | CASKGRVYSPLHF | TGTGCCAGCAAGGGCAGGGTATATTCACCCCTCCACTTT
TRBJ2-3 | NA | once | TRBV29-1 | CSVEGGTPPPATQYF | TGCAGCGTTGAAGGAGGGACTCCCCCCCCGGCTACGCAGTATTTT
TRBJ2-2 | TRBD1 | NA | TRBV20-1 | CSAHTGTGFSGELFF | TGCAGTGCTCATACCGGGACAGGGTTTTCCGGGGAGCTGTTTTTT
TRBJ2-2 | NA | many | TRBV7-9 | CASSLRGNTGELFF | TGTGCCAGCAGCTTAAGGGGGAACACCGGGGAGCTGTTTTTT